The clone carrying this T cell receptor beta chain was picked up a small number of times. The protocol was immunoSEQ multiplex PCR, while the TCRdb copy is restricted to in-frame clones and leaves out a portion. The sample comprises approximately 52,000 clones, roughly 92% of which are singletons, and roughly 0.23% rests with the top ten. This entry comes from a study of T cell changes during pregnancy in multiple sclerosis. The V and J ends lost 5 bases and 4 bases, in that order; junction bases with no gene match: 3. This CDR3 spans 13 amino acids. The V gene's germline CDR1 is SGHDT and CDR2 YYEEEE.

The chain links TRBV5-6 to TRBJ1-1; TRBD1 agrees at 9 bases. The source was CD4+ T cells from peripheral blood mononuclear cells, collected in the third trimester of pregnancy. The sequence was obtained from a female donor with multiple sclerosis, enrolled in a pregnancy study. CDR3 coding DNA: TGTGCCAGCAGACTGGACAGGGGCACTGAAGCTTTCTTT. Its protein product is CASRLDRGTEAFF.